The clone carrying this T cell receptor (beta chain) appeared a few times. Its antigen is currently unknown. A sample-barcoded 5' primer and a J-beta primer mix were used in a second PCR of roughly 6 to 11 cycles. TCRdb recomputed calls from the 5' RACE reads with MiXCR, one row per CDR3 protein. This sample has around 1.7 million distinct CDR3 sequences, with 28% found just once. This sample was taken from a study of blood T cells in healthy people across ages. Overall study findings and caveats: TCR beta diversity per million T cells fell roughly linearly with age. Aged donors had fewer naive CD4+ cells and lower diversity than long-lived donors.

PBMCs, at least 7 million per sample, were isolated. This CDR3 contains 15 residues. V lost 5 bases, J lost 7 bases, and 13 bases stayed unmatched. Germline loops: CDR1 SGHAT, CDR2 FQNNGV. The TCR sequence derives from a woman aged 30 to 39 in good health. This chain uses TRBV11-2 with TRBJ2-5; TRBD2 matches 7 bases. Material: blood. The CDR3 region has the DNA TGTGCCAGCAGCCTGCTGACTAGCCCAGATACGACCCAGTACTTC. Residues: CASSLLTSPDTTQYF.